This T cell receptor (beta chain) was sequenced for a study of CXCR3-negative and CXCR3-positive naive CD8 T cells. Germline V gene sequence: CDR1 MNHNY, CDR2 SVGAGI (reference sequence). The CDR3 length is 15 residues. The authors made the TRB cDNA libraries by 5' RACE using UMI labels. TCRdb reworked the 5' RACE reads into one entry per CDR3 protein, no DNA. The table lists fewer than 95,000 distinct CDR3 sequences. Material for sequencing was naive CXCR3- CD8+ T cells from blood. The subset was: CD45RO-CCR7+CD27+CD95- naive CD8+ T cells lacking CXCR3 (TNR3-). The V gene is TRBV6-6, the J gene TRBJ2-1; absent DNA, TCRdb's TRBD1 call cannot be checked. The sequence was collected from a human donor in good health. Some clones in this sample may be carry-over from other donors' samples. This CDR3 reads CASSYSMDRGNEQFF.